A selection of T cell receptor beta chains follows, all from one sample in a study of blood T cell repertoires in COVID-19. The assay was immunoSEQ multiplex PCR, and TCRdb's table has in-frame clones only and misses some. In the table there are around 120,000 clones, over 80% of which are singletons. Sequencing was carried out using peripheral blood. The receptors shown here come from a woman aged 70 to 79 with acute or convalescent COVID-19. CDR3s leave out the opening cysteine and the closing phenylalanine or tryptophan.

TRBJ1-4 | TRBV3-1/TRBV3-2 | ASSQAPPGQGNEKLF
TRBJ1-2 | TRBV2 | ASSLTGFTGGYT
TRBJ2-6 | TRBV9 | ASTGGGSGANVLT
TRBJ2-2 | TRBV9 | ASSLNPSGGGTGELF
TRBJ2-1 | TRBV27 | ASSSLAGAEQF
TRBJ2-1 | TRBV6-5 | ASSYSDRAYNEQF
TRBJ1-2 | TRBV6-1 | ASSELDRPWANYGYT
TRBJ1-1 | TRBV14 | ASSLTGTEAF
TRBJ2-5 | TRBV28 | ASSSPSTGLSQETQY
TRBJ1-2 | TRBV6-1 | ASSEGTGGSYGYT
TRBJ2-2 | TRBV11-2 | ASTQGIGELF
TRBJ2-5 | TRBV12-5 | ASGLVEVGETQY
TRBJ1-5 | TRBV12-3/TRBV12-4 | AKPGINQPQH
TRBJ2-1 | TRBV12-3/TRBV12-4 | ASRLRYNEQF
TRBJ1-4 | TRBV12-5 | ASGLAQLGGRGEKLF
TRBJ1-1 | TRBV7-8 | ASSPDAGGLGTEAF
TRBJ1-2 | TRBV7-9 | ASTAWGQGGAYT
TRBJ1-5 | TRBV19 | ATKYGTPDQPQH
TRBJ2-7 | TRBV27 | ASNRDRDSYEQY
TRBJ2-7 | TRBV11-2 | ASSLVPVYEQY
TRBJ2-7 | TRBV5-1 | ASSWGQGAYEQY
TRBJ1-6 | TRBV11-2 | ASRTGTPNSPLH